These T cell receptor beta chains were read from a single sample in a study of shared clonotypes between healthy human individuals. Clones were sequenced by immunoSEQ multiplex PCR, and TCRdb holds only the in-frame ones, with some missing. The sample includes roughly 650,000 clones, 90% to 97% seen only once; the top ten take 0.11%. The sequenced material came from naive CD8+ T cells sorted from blood. Source of these receptors: a woman younger than 45 in good health. The CDR3 runs from the conserved cysteine through the conserved F or W. D genes are given only for firm matches.

v_gene,j_gene,d_gene,CDR3aa,CDR3nt
TRBV7-9,TRBJ1-1,NA,CASSLGPINTEAFF,TGTGCCAGCAGCTTAGGACCCATTAACACTGAAGCTTTCTTT
TRBV7-9,TRBJ2-2,TRBD1,CASSQGAGGELFF,TGTGCCAGCAGCCAGGGGGCCGGCGGGGAGCTGTTTTTT
TRBV15,TRBJ2-1,TRBD1,CATSRVPSAGQAYNEQFF,TGTGCCACCAGCAGAGTCCCCTCGGCAGGACAGGCCTACAATGAGCAGTTCTTC
TRBV7-9,TRBJ2-1,TRBD2,CASSYTSGSYNEQFF,TGTGCCAGCAGCTATACTAGCGGGAGCTACAATGAGCAGTTCTTC
TRBV19,TRBJ1-5,TRBD1,CASSTLDREQLGNQPQHF,TGTGCCAGTAGTACCCTAGACAGGGAGCAACTGGGCAATCAGCCCCAGCATTTT
TRBV27,TRBJ2-5,NA,CASSPGWADQETQYF,TGTGCCAGCAGCCCGGGGTGGGCAGACCAAGAGACCCAGTACTTC
TRBV27,TRBJ2-7,TRBD2,CASSSGLAGSTSSYEQYF,TGTGCCAGCAGTTCCGGACTAGCGGGATCCACTTCCTCCTACGAGCAGTACTTC
TRBV28,TRBJ1-5,NA,CASRSLGAWDQPQHF,TGTGCCAGCAGATCCCTTGGGGCGTGGGATCAGCCCCAGCATTTT
TRBV11-3,TRBJ2-2,NA,CASSKDRGAVGELFF,TGTGCCAGCAGCAAAGACCGGGGGGCTGTCGGGGAGCTGTTTTTT
TRBV11-2,TRBJ2-1,NA,CASSLAGWDSLYNEQFF,TGTGCCAGCAGCTTGGCCGGTTGGGACTCCTTATACAATGAGCAGTTCTTC
TRBV28,TRBJ1-5,NA,CASSKNPSIHQPQHF,TGTGCCAGCAGCAAAAACCCGTCAATTCATCAGCCCCAGCATTTT
TRBV9,TRBJ2-7,NA,CASSVYDGDSYEQYF,TGTGCCAGCAGCGTATACGACGGGGACTCCTACGAGCAGTACTTC
TRBV28,TRBJ2-2,NA,CASSIRNTGELFF,TGTGCCAGCAGTATTCGCAACACCGGGGAGCTGTTTTTT
TRBV7-9,TRBJ1-1,TRBD1,CASSLGQGLNTEAFF,TGTGCCAGCAGCCTGGGACAGGGATTGAACACTGAAGCTTTCTTT
TRBV5-4,TRBJ2-1,NA,CASSLAPNEQFF,TGTGCCAGCAGCTTGGCCCCCAATGAGCAGTTCTTC
TRBV29-1,TRBJ1-2,NA,CSVRSYGYTF,TGCAGCGTACGAAGCTATGGCTACACCTTC
TRBV7-9,TRBJ2-1,NA,CASTEVAAYNEQFF,TGTGCCAGCACAGAGGTGGCTGCCTACAATGAGCAGTTCTTC
TRBV5-6,TRBJ2-7,TRBD2,CASSPPGSGGPYEQYF,TGTGCCAGCAGCCCCCCCGGTAGCGGGGGTCCCTACGAGCAGTACTTC
TRBV28,TRBJ2-5,NA,CASSFRGGETQYF,TGTGCCAGCAGTTTCAGGGGCGGGGAGACCCAGTACTTC
TRBV6-6,TRBJ1-6,NA,CASSYGRVKDSPLHF,TGTGCCAGCAGTTACGGGCGGGTAAAGGATTCACCCCTCCACTTT